The source of this T cell receptor beta chain is a study of blood T cells in healthy people across ages. General study points: There were more naive CD4+ cells and higher diversity in long-lived donors than in aged donors. Age brought a roughly linear fall in TCR beta diversity measured per million T cells. Naive T cell percentage showed a strong correlation with TCR beta diversity.

For the second PCR, which ran for about 7 to 11 cycles, a sample-barcoded 5' primer and a J-beta primer mix were used. Unique molecular identifiers of 12 random nucleotides labeled each cDNA. TCRdb called the 5' RACE reads again in MiXCR, with one record for every CDR3 protein. The repertoire has about 620,000 distinct CDR3 sequences, 21% of them found once; the top ten carry approximately 3.6%. The CDR3 spans 13 residues. Germline loops: CDR1 SSHAT, CDR2 FNYEAQ (reference sequence). On this clonotype itself: Its cognate antigen is unknown. One end of the junction fails to match germline, which may point to a read error.

The rearrangement links TRBV7-7 to TRBJ2-3; either TRBD1 or TRBD2 may fit D (5 bases each). The sequencing input was blood. The clonotype originates from a man between 65 and 85 years old in good health. This chain's CDR3 is CASSFGTTDTQYF. The DNA of the CDR3 is TGTGCTAGCAGCTTTGGGACCACAGATACGCAGTATTTT. The whole variable domain, filled in from reference TRBV7-7 and TRBJ2-3, reads GAGVSQSPRYKVTKRGQDVTLRCDPISSHATLYWYQQALGQGPEFLTYFNYEAQPDKSGLPSDRFSAERPEGSISTLTIQRTEQRDSAMYRCASSFGTTDTQYFGPGTRLTVL.